A selection of T cell receptor beta chains follows, all from one sample in a study of blood T cell repertoires in COVID-19. Here immunoSEQ multiplex PCR was the method, and the copy in TCRdb shows in-frame clones only, minus some. Here the sample spans about 170,000 clones, roughly four fifths being singletons. The sample comprised peripheral blood. These receptors came from a man between 70 and 80 years old with active or convalescent COVID-19. The CDR3 runs from the conserved cysteine through the conserved F or W. Each record gives: D gene, J gene, V gene, clone size, CDR3 DNA, CDR3 protein. D genes are given only for firm matches. Rows may omit the clone size; those that give it use once, few, many or a size class.

TRBD2 | TRBJ2-5 | TRBV5-1 | once | TGCGCCAGCAGCTTGGGGTTAGCGGGTAACCAAGAGACCCAGTACTTC | CASSLGLAGNQETQYF
TRBD2 | TRBJ2-7 | TRBV2 | - | TGTGCCAGCAATGGACTAGCGGGAGTAGGCGAGCAGTACTTC | CASNGLAGVGEQYF
TRBD1 | TRBJ1-6 | TRBV5-6 | - | TGTGCCAGCAGTCCTATCGGGGACAGGGGCAGTGGGATTTCACCCCTCCACTTT | CASSPIGDRGSGISPLHF
- | TRBJ2-1 | TRBV15 | - | TGTGCCACCAGCACGGACTCAAACAATGAGCAGTTCTTC | CATSTDSNNEQFF
- | TRBJ2-2 | TRBV18 | once | TGTGCCAGCTCAACATTGAACACCGGGGAGCTGTTTTTT | CASSTLNTGELFF
- | TRBJ2-3 | TRBV7-3 | - | TGTGCCAGCAGCTTAAATATTGGAGAGACGGATACGCAGTATTTT | CASSLNIGETDTQYF
- | TRBJ2-7 | TRBV11-2 | - | TGTGCCAGCAGCTTAGGGGGGACTCCCTACGAGCAGTACTTC | CASSLGGTPYEQYF
- | TRBJ1-5 | TRBV5-5 | - | TGTGCCAGCAGCGGAGCGGCAACGATTAGCAATCAGCCCCAGCATTTT | CASSGAATISNQPQHF
TRBD1 | TRBJ1-4 | TRBV5-1 | - | TGCGCCAGCAGCTTCCGACAGGGATCAACTAATGAAAAACTGTTTTTT | CASSFRQGSTNEKLFF
- | TRBJ1-6 | TRBV2 | once | TGTGCCAGCAGTGCTCAGGGACTATATAATTCACCCCTCCACTTT | CASSAQGLYNSPLHF
TRBD2 | TRBJ2-3 | TRBV11-2 | - | TGTGCCAGCAGCTTTAGCGGGGGGCCCACAGATACGCAGTATTTT | CASSFSGGPTDTQYF
- | TRBJ1-2 | TRBV6-5 | - | TGTGCCAGCATTGCGGGGGCTTCGAGTTATGGCTACACCTTC | CASIAGASSYGYTF
TRBD1 | TRBJ2-7 | TRBV5-1 | - | TGCGCCAGCAGCTCGGGTTGGACAGGGGGCTCGAACGAGCAGTACTTC | CASSSGWTGGSNEQYF
TRBD2 | TRBJ2-7 | TRBV10-2 | - | TGCGCCAGCAGTGAGGAACTAGCGGGGGCGAGCTACGAGCAGTACTTC | CASSEELAGASYEQYF
- | TRBJ1-6 | TRBV5-1 | - | TGCGCCAGCAGCTTGGAGGGGGGGGGTAATCCCCTCCACTTT | CASSLEGGGNPLHF
TRBD2 | TRBJ2-3 | TRBV30 | - | TGTGCCGGGGAGGGCGGGGGAGGAGATACGCAGTATTTT | CAGEGGGGDTQYF
- | TRBJ1-2 | TRBV12-3/TRBV12-4 | - | TGTGCCAGCAGTTTAAGGACACTACCTGGCTACACCTTC | CASSLRTLPGYTF
- | TRBJ1-1 | TRBV5-1 | - | TGCGCCAGCAGCATAGGACAGACCCCTGAAGCTTTCTTT | CASSIGQTPEAFF
TRBD1 | TRBJ1-2 | TRBV13 | - | TGTGCCAGCAGCCAGGGACAGGGGGTAAAGGGCTACACCTTC | CASSQGQGVKGYTF
- | TRBJ1-4 | TRBV28 | - | - | CASSSSIGVANEKLFF
- | TRBJ1-2 | TRBV5-6 | - | TGTGCCAGCAGCCAGGACAGAAACTATGGCTACACCTTC | CASSQDRNYGYTF
TRBD1 | TRBJ1-1 | TRBV7-8 | - | TGTGCCAGCGGCCACAGGGGTTTAAACACTGAAGCTTTCTTT | CASGHRGLNTEAFF
- | TRBJ2-2 | TRBV27 | once | TGTGCCAGCAGTTTCTCGTCCGGGGGCACCGGGGAGCTGTTTTTT | CASSFSSGGTGELFF
- | TRBJ1-5 | TRBV2 | once | TGTGCCAGCAGTACCGGGGGGGGCAATCAGCCCCAGCATTTT | CASSTGGGNQPQHF
TRBD1 | TRBJ1-1 | TRBV19 | - | TGTGCCAGTAGTGTCGGACAGGGCTACACTGAAGCTTTCTTT | CASSVGQGYTEAFF
TRBD2 | TRBJ2-5 | TRBV18 | - | TGTGCCAGCTCAAGGGGACTAGCGGGAGAAGAGACCCAGTACTTC | CASSRGLAGEETQYF
TRBD1 | TRBJ1-6 | TRBV28 | - | TGTGCCAGCAGCCCCAGAACAGGGGGCAGGAATTCACCCCTCCACTTT | CASSPRTGGRNSPLHF
TRBD1 | TRBJ1-1 | TRBV27 | - | TGTGCCAGCAGTTTGGGTACGGGACAGGGGGGCACTGAAGCTTTCTTT | CASSLGTGQGGTEAFF
TRBD1 | TRBJ1-5 | TRBV18 | - | TGTGCCAGCTCACCACGTGCAGGGGGGTTCAATCAGCCCCAGCATTTT | CASSPRAGGFNQPQHF